These 32 T cell receptor beta chains originate from one sample sequenced in a study of CD8 T cells in Susac syndrome. An amount of RNA that ranged from roughly 0.5 to 1 ug was reverse transcribed with random hexamers. One entry per CDR3 protein, called by TCRdb with MiXCR from the immunoSEQ multiplex PCR reads. Among 250,000 to 300,000 distinct CDR3 sequences, 85% were seen once, and the ten largest hold 0.21%. Sequences were obtained from CD8+ T cells from PBMCs. These receptors were obtained from a human donor with multiple sclerosis.

The rearrangement joins TRBV27 to TRBJ2-7; TRBD2 matches 8 bases. In germline, CDR1 is MNHEY, CDR2 SMNVEV (reference sequence). The CDR3 is made up of 14 amino acids. V lost 3 bases to trimming and J lost 5 bases; unmatched junction nucleotides: 6. The CDR3 is CASSFSGGAHEQYF. The CDR3 nucleotides read TGTGCCAGCAGTTTCAGCGGGGGTGCCCACGAGCAGTACTTC.

The chain is built from TRBV7-9 and TRBJ2-5; maybe TRBD1 (5 bases). CDR3 size: 14 residues. The germline V gene encodes CDR1 SEHNR and CDR2 FQNEAQ (reference sequence). The V end was cut by 10 bases, the J end by 7 bases, with 22 bases between. CDR3 in amino acids: CATRQTMGTGTQYF. DNA of the CDR3: TGTGCCACCAGACAGACGATGGGAACGGGGACCCAGTACTTC.

In this sample, this clonotype turned up once. The V and J genes are TRBV19 and TRBJ1-1; 7 nucleotides line up with TRBD1. V trimming: 2 bases; J trimming: 1 base; junction bases outside the gene matches: 4. This CDR3 contains 15 residues. Germline V lookup: CDR1 LNHDA, CDR2 SQIVND (reference sequence). This CDR3 reads CASSIPRTGNTEAFF. As DNA, the CDR3 is TGTGCCAGTAGTATACCCCGGACAGGGAACACTGAAGCTTTCTTT.

This clonotype was observed a single time. CDR3 DNA sequence: TGCGCCAGCAGCCAAGTAACAGGGTCGGACACTGAAGCTTTCTTT. As protein: CASSQVTGSDTEAFF. The chain links TRBV4-3 to TRBJ1-1; tentative D call: TRBD1 (6 bases). Trimming took off 1 base at V and 3 bases at J, with 12 bases between the two ends. CDR3 length: 15 residues. CDR1 and CDR2 (germline): LGHNA, YSLEER.

This clonotype was recorded once. The chain joins TRBV30 to TRBJ2-3; no firm D call. CDR1 and CDR2 from the germline V gene are GTSNPN and SVGIG (reference sequence). Trimming left V 4 bases short and J 0 bases short, with 8 bases between. The CDR3 sequence is 13 residues long. CDR3 loop: CAWTIISTDTQYF. CDR3 nucleotides: TGTGCCTGGACTATCATTAGCACAGATACGCAGTATTTT.

This chain uses TRBV4-1 with TRBJ2-5, with D tentatively TRBD1 (6 bases). Trimming removed 4 bases at V and 1 base at J, with 10 bases between. The CDR3 has 14 amino acids. CDR1 is MGHRA, CDR2 YSYEKL, per germline. The CDR3, as DNA: TGCGCCAGCAGCCCACAGGGCCTCCAAGAGACCCAGTACTTC. Amino acids: CASSPQGLQETQYF.

This clonotype appeared a single time. The J gene is TRBJ2-3, the V gene TRBV10-1; D possibly corresponds to TRBD2 (7 bases). V gave up 3 bases and J gave up 4 bases, with 14 bases separating them. The germline CDR1 and CDR2 sequences are WNHNN and SYGVQD (reference sequence). The CDR3 has 15 amino acids. The CDR3 spells CASSEGGEGADTQYF. The CDR3 DNA reads as TGCGCCAGCAGTGAAGGCGGGGAGGGGGCAGATACGCAGTATTTT.

This CDR3 is CASSASTYNEQFF. CDR3 in DNA: TGTGCCAGCAGCGCCTCGACTTACAATGAGCAGTTCTTC. This rearrangement joins TRBV28 to TRBJ2-1; D not certain. The CDR3 length is 13 residues. V was clipped by 6 bases and J by 4 bases, with 10 bases between them. Germline assignment: CDR1 MDHEN and CDR2 SYDVKM.

The rearrangement links TRBV13 to TRBJ1-5; D may be TRBD1 (5 bases). V was trimmed by 4 bases and J by 7 bases, leaving 11 bases between them. Germline loops: CDR1 PRHDT, CDR2 FYEKMQ (reference sequence). The CDR3 is made up of 13 amino acids. The CDR3 coding sequence is TGTGCCAGCAGCTCAGGCACAGGCCAGCCCCAGCATTTT. As protein: CASSSGTGQPQHF.

V usage is TRBV6-5 and J usage is TRBJ2-1; 8 bases align to TRBD2. CDR3 length equals 20 residues. Trimming took 3 bases from V and 0 from J; bases not matched to a gene: 16. Per the germline V gene, CDR1 is MNHEY and CDR2 is SVGAGI. CDR3 DNA sequence: TGTGCCAGCAGTTATCACGGGATGGTAGCGGGACGGAGCTCCTACAATGAGCAGTTCTTC. It translates to CASSYHGMVAGRSSYNEQFF.

The V gene is TRBV27, the J gene TRBJ2-1; D is perhaps TRBD2 (6 bases). The CDR3 spans 14 residues. Germline V gene sequence: CDR1 MNHEY, CDR2 SMNVEV (reference sequence). V shed 5 bases and J shed 2 bases, with 10 bases lying between them. The CDR3 is CASSPPGAYNEQFF. The CDR3 coding sequence is TGTGCCAGCAGTCCTCCGGGGGCCTACAATGAGCAGTTCTTC.

The V and J genes are TRBV6-1 and TRBJ2-2; no definite D call. CDR3 length: 13 amino acids. Trimming cost V 6 bases and J 0 bases, with 5 bases left between them. The germline CDR1 and CDR2 sequences are MNHNS and SASEGT. CDR3 nucleotide sequence: TGTGCCAGCAGCGAAACGAACACCGGGGAGCTGTTTTTT. This gives the protein CASSETNTGELFF.

The count of this clonotype is one. V usage is TRBV6-2 or TRBV6-3 and J usage is TRBJ2-7; the D is unclear. There are 17 residues in the CDR3. The germline gives CDR1 MNHEY, CDR2 SVGEGT. V shed 2 bases and J shed 2 bases, with 19 bases lying between them. CDR3: CASSYLENGPRTYEQYF. The DNA of the CDR3 is TGTGCCAGCAGTTACCTGGAGAACGGGCCCAGGACCTACGAGCAGTACTTC.

The chain is built from TRBV28 and TRBJ2-5, with TRBD2 matching over 11 bases. CDR1 is MDHEN, CDR2 SYDVKM, per germline. The V and J ends lost 3 bases and 3 bases, in that order; junction bases with no gene match: 6. The CDR3 totals 16 residues. Here the CDR3 DNA reads TGTGCCAGCAGTTTGGGACTAGCGGTAGCCAAAGAGACCCAGTACTTC. Translated, it gives CASSLGLAVAKETQYF.

This chain links TRBV27 with TRBJ2-1; 10 bases are a match to TRBD2. In germline, CDR1 is MNHEY, CDR2 SMNVEV (reference sequence). Germline trimming cut 5 bases from V and 5 bases from J; bases unmatched to any gene: 9. The CDR3 extends over 16 amino acids. In nucleotides, the CDR3 is TGTGCCAGCAGTGACTGGACTAGCGGAGGTCACAATGAGCAGTTCTTC. Residues: CASSDWTSGGHNEQFF.

This clonotype has just a few counts. Here the CDR3 reads CASSQDKVRTGNQLGFF. CDR3 bases: TGCGCCAGCAGCCAAGATAAGGTCAGGACGGGCAACCAGCTGGGTTTCTTT. The gene calls are TRBV4-1 and TRBJ1-1, with unresolved D. The CDR3 runs 17 residues. V gave up 0 bases and J gave up 13 bases, with 27 bases separating them. Germline V gene sequence: CDR1 MGHRA, CDR2 YSYEKL.

CDR3 coding DNA: TGTGCCAGCAGCCAACAGGGTTATCAGCCCCAGCATTTT. It translates to CASSQQGYQPQHF. The V call is TRBV5-5, the J call TRBJ1-5, with D possibly TRBD1 on 6 matching bases. The CDR3 is 13 residues long. Germline CDR1 and CDR2: SGHKS and YYEKEE (reference sequence). V was shortened by 4 bases and J by 5 bases, with 10 bases between the two germline ends.

The chain couples TRBV6-4 to TRBJ2-2; D gene unclear. Trimming shortened V by 4 bases and J by 3 bases, and 6 bases separated the two germline ends. Germline values: CDR1 MRHNA, CDR2 SNTAGT. This CDR3 contains 13 residues. The CDR3 region has the DNA TGTGCCAGCAGTGTTGGGGACACCGGGGAGCTGTTTTTT. This sequence encodes CASSVGDTGELFF.

This chain uses TRBV4-3 with TRBJ2-2; D might be TRBD2 (5 bases). In germline, CDR1 is LGHNA, CDR2 YSLEER. With 5 bases removed from V and 3 bases from J, the gap between germline ends came to 13 bases. The CDR3 covers 15 residues. The CDR3 sequence: CASSFRAVDTGELFF. DNA of the CDR3: TGCGCCAGCAGCTTCCGAGCGGTAGACACCGGGGAGCTGTTTTTT.

This clonotype was seen once. The rearrangement uses TRBV27 and TRBJ2-1, with 9 bases matching TRBD2. CDR3 size: 16 residues. Trimming removed 7 bases from V and 7 bases from J; junction bases left unmatched: 14. Germline V gene sequence: CDR1 MNHEY, CDR2 SMNVEV (reference sequence). CDR3 residues: CASTPLGLAGNNEQFF. The CDR3 nucleotides are TGTGCCAGCACCCCGCTTGGGCTAGCGGGAAATAATGAGCAGTTCTTC.

The chain links TRBV6-2 or TRBV6-3 to TRBJ2-7, with TRBD2 matching 11 bases. Losses at the gene ends were 5 bases for V and 0 bases for J; bases not matched to a gene: 3. The CDR3 has 15 amino acids. The V gene's germline CDR1 is MNHEY and CDR2 SVGEGT. CDR3 sequence (DNA): TGTGCCAGCAGTCCGGGACTAGCGGACTCCTACGAGCAGTACTTC. Protein sequence: CASSPGLADSYEQYF.

The chain uses TRBV10-3 and TRBJ1-2; maybe TRBD1 (6 bases). CDR1 is ENHRY and CDR2 is SYGVKD in the germline V gene. This CDR3 is built from 15 residues. V was pared by 10 bases and J by 5 bases, with 23 bases between. The CDR3 DNA follows: TGTGCCACCATTCCAACAACTGCAGGGGCGTATGGCTACACCTTC. Its protein is CATIPTTAGAYGYTF.

The chain employs TRBV9 and TRBJ2-3, with 14 nucleotides matching TRBD2. V shed 5 bases, J shed 3 bases, and the junction held 5 bases outside the gene matches. This CDR3 comprises 16 residues. Germline V gives CDR1 SGDLS, CDR2 YYNGEE. CDR3 coding DNA: TGTGCCAGCAGGCCCGGGACTAGCGGGAGTACAGATACGCAGTATTTT. It specifies CASRPGTSGSTDTQYF.

The CDR3 DNA reads as TGTGCCAGTAGTATAGCCTCGACCGGGACACAGCATTTT. It encodes CASSIASTGTQHF. This rearrangement joins TRBV19 to TRBJ1-5; D may be TRBD1 (6 bases). Germline loops: CDR1 LNHDA, CDR2 SQIVND (reference sequence). CDR3 length: 13 residues. The V end was cut by 1 base, the J end by 13 bases, with 14 bases between. The full variable domain, completed using reference TRBV19 and TRBJ1-5, is DGGITQSPKYLFRKEGQNVTLSCEQNLNHDAMYWYRQDPGQGLRLIYYSQIVNDFQKGDIAEGYSVSREKKESFPLTVTSAQKNPTAFYLCASSIASTGTQHFGDGTRLSIL.

The chain couples TRBV20-1 to TRBJ2-3; 7 nucleotides align to TRBD2. The V and J ends lost 1 base and 4 bases, in that order; junction bases with no gene match: 20. The CDR3 consists of 19 residues. Germline V gene lookup returns CDR1 DFQATT and CDR2 SNEGSKA (reference sequence). The CDR3 reads CSARAYGARTRSLADTQYF. DNA for the CDR3: TGCAGTGCTAGAGCATACGGAGCTCGGACTAGATCTCTCGCAGATACGCAGTATTTT.

This chain joins TRBV7-9 and TRBJ1-3, with D possibly TRBD1 on 6 matching bases. The germline CDR1 and CDR2 sequences are SEHNR and FQNEAQ (reference sequence). The CDR3 spans 16 residues. The V gene lost 5 bases and the J gene lost 0 bases, with 14 bases spanning the gap. The CDR3 protein is CASSPRQAGSGNTIYF. The CDR3 DNA is TGTGCCAGCAGCCCTAGACAGGCCGGCTCTGGAAACACCATATATTTT.

The chain is built from TRBV14 and TRBJ1-3; TRBD1 agrees at 7 bases. The V and J ends lost 5 bases and 2 bases, in that order; junction bases with no gene match: 6. This CDR3 spans 15 amino acids. CDR1 and CDR2 from the germline V gene are SGHDN and FVKESK. The CDR3 DNA sequence: TGTGCCAGCAGCGTCTACGGGACAGCTGGAAACACCATATATTTT. Translating gives CASSVYGTAGNTIYF.

The chain uses TRBV7-9 and TRBJ1-4; D may be TRBD1 (5 bases). CDR1 is SEHNR and CDR2 is FQNEAQ in the germline V gene (reference sequence). This CDR3 has 15 residues. The ends were cut back, 2 bases at V and 8 bases at J, with 15 bases in the middle. In DNA, the CDR3 is TGTGCCAGCAGCTTATTCGAAGGGGCTGGAGAAAAACTGTTTTTT. Translation: CASSLFEGAGEKLFF.

The J gene is TRBJ2-5, the V gene TRBV7-9; no reliable D call. CDR1 SEHNR and CDR2 FQNEAQ come from the germline V gene (reference sequence). Between the trimmed V and J ends, which lost 3 bases and 5 bases, there was a span of 16 bases. The CDR3 runs to 15 residues. CDR3 DNA sequence: TGTGCCAGCAGCTTCCCCACTTTAGAAAGGGAGACCCAGTACTTC. Amino acids: CASSFPTLERETQYF.

This chain links TRBV4-3 with TRBJ2-7; 8 bases map to TRBD1. The CDR3 length is 14 residues. V was clipped by 4 bases and J by 5 bases; unmatched bases: 7. The germline gives CDR1 LGHNA, CDR2 YSLEER. The CDR3 sequence is CASSPMDRADEQYF. The CDR3 DNA is TGCGCCAGCAGCCCTATGGACAGGGCGGACGAGCAGTACTTC.

This clonotype has just one count. This chain joins TRBV24-1 and TRBJ1-2; D gene unclear. Trimming took 4 bases from V and 2 from J, leaving 10 bases between them. Germline assignment: CDR1 KGHDR and CDR2 SFDVKD. This CDR3 spans 14 amino acids. DNA of the CDR3: TGTGCCACCAGTGAAAACGGGGTCAACTATGGCTACACCTTC. It translates to CATSENGVNYGYTF.

This clonotype was counted a single time. The rearrangement uses TRBV5-1 and TRBJ1-1, with D possibly matching TRBD1 (5 bases). CDR3 length equals 13 residues. The germline V gene has CDR1 SGHRS and CDR2 YFSETQ. V was shortened by 1 base and J by 8 bases, with 12 bases between the two germline ends. The CDR3 protein is CASSLTGPREAFF. CDR3 nucleotides: TGCGCCAGCAGCTTGACGGGACCGCGAGAAGCTTTCTTT.